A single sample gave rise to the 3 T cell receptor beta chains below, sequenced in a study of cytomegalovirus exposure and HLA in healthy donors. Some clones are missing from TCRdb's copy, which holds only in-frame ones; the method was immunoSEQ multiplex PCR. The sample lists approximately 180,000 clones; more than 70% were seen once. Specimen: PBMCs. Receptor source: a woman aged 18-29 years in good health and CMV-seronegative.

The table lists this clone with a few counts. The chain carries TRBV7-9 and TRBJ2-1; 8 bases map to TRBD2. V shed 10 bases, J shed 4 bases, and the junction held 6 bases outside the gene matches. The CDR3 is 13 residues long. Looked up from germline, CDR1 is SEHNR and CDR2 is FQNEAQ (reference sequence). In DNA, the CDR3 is TGTGCCACCCGGAGCGGGAGTTACAATGAGCAGTTCTTC. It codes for CATRSGSYNEQFF.

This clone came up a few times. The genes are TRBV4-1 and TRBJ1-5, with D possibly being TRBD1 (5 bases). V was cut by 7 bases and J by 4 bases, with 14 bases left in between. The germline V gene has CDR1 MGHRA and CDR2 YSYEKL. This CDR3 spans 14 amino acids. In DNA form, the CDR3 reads TGCGCCAGCAACTCAATTCAGGGAAATCAGCCCCAGCATTTT. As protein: CASNSIQGNQPQHF.

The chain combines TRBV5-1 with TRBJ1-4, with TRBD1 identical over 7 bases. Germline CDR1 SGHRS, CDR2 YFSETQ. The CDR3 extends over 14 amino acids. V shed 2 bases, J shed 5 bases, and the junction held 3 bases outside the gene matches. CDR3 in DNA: TGCGCCAGCAGCTTACTACAGGGGAATGAAAAACTGTTTTTT. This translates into CASSLLQGNEKLFF. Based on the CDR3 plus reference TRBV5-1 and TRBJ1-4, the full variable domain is KAGVTQTPRYLIKTRGQQVTLSCSPISGHRSVSWYQQTPGQGLQFLFEYFSETQRNKGNFPGRFSGRQFSNSRSEMNVSTLELGDSALYLCASSLLQGNEKLFFGSGTQLSVL.